Listed below are T cell receptor beta chains from one sample, sequenced in a study of CD8 T cells in ankylosing spondylitis. MiXCR, applied by TCRdb to the 5' RACE reads, yields one record per CDR3 protein. This sample carries about 360,000 distinct CDR3 sequences, 20% to 25% of them seen once, and the ten largest clones take over 10%. Sequencing used blood, either unsorted or a sorted T cell fraction (not recorded which). The receptors originated from a male donor with ankylosing spondylitis or in good health (not recorded which). CDR3s include the opening cysteine and the closing phenylalanine or tryptophan. Fields, in order: D gene, clone size, V gene, J gene, CDR3 protein, CDR3 DNA. The D gene is left open where the match is weak. Expanded clones are given a class, and other clones once, few, many or no size at all.

-	few	TRBV7-9	TRBJ1-2	CASSPRPYGYTF	TGTGCCAGCAGCCCCCGACCTTATGGCTACACCTTC
TRBD2	-	TRBV7-8	TRBJ2-5	CASSHSGTSGGAYQETQYF	TGTGCCAGCAGCCACTCCGGGACTAGCGGGGGAGCGTACCAAGAGACCCAGTACTTC
TRBD2	many	TRBV12-3/TRBV12-4	TRBJ2-7	CASSPSASGGTYEQYF	TGTGCCAGCAGTCCCTCGGCTAGCGGGGGTACCTACGAGCAGTACTTC
TRBD1	-	TRBV3-1	TRBJ2-3	CASSQGFTGVGTDTQYF	TGTGCCAGCAGCCAAGGGTTCACAGGGGTCGGCACAGATACGCAGTATTTT
-	few	TRBV5-1	TRBJ1-5	CASSLEGELGQPQHF	TGCGCCAGCAGCTTGGAGGGGGAATTAGGTCAGCCCCAGCATTTT
-	few	TRBV7-9	TRBJ2-1	CASRPTGSNEQFF	TGTGCCAGCAGGCCTACAGGGAGCAATGAGCAGTTCTTC
TRBD2	many	TRBV29-1	TRBJ2-1	CSVTSGFNNEQFF	TGCAGCGTGACTAGCGGGTTTAACAATGAGCAGTTCTTC
TRBD2	-	TRBV20-1	TRBJ2-3	CSASTGGAVTDTQYF	TGCAGTGCTAGTACCGGGGGGGCGGTCACAGATACGCAGTATTTT
-	-	TRBV20-1	TRBJ2-7	CSARDPMRRSYEQYF	TGCAGTGCTAGAGACCCGATGAGGAGATCCTACGAGCAGTACTTC
-	few	TRBV20-1	TRBJ1-5	CSVLGGAAGNQPQHF	TGCAGTGTTTTAGGAGGGGCGGCTGGCAATCAGCCCCAGCATTTT
-	few	TRBV3-1	TRBJ2-2	CASSQEAVRSNTGELFF	TGTGCCAGCAGCCAAGAGGCAGTTCGGTCGAACACCGGGGAGCTGTTTTTT
-	few	TRBV12-3/TRBV12-4	TRBJ1-5	CASSFKGPSNQPQHF	TGTGCCAGCAGTTTCAAGGGCCCTAGCAATCAGCCCCAGCATTTT
TRBD2	few	TRBV6-1	TRBJ2-7	CASSERLAGAYEQYF	TGTGCCAGCAGTGAACGGTTAGCGGGGGCCTACGAGCAGTACTTC
-	-	TRBV20-1	TRBJ2-7	CSARDRSGTYEQYF	TGCAGTGCTAGAGATCGTAGCGGTACCTACGAGCAGTACTTC
-	-	TRBV12-3/TRBV12-4	TRBJ2-7	CASSSDTRYEQYF	TGTGCCAGCAGTTCGGACACCCGCTACGAGCAGTACTTC
-	-	TRBV5-6	TRBJ2-1	CASSFDGNEQFF	TGTGCCAGCAGCTTCGACGGCAATGAGCAGTTCTTC
-	few	TRBV4-1	TRBJ2-7	CASSQDFAEQYF	TGCGCCAGCAGCCAAGATTTTGCGGAGCAGTACTTC
-	-	TRBV6-5	TRBJ1-5	CASSSPASPQHF	TGTGCCAGCAGTTCCCCAGCAAGCCCCCAGCATTTT
-	few	TRBV29-1	TRBJ2-2	CSVVGDPNTGELFF	TGCAGCGTTGTGGGGGACCCGAACACCGGGGAGCTGTTTTTT
TRBD1	-	TRBV9	TRBJ2-1	CASSWTGGAVEQFF	TGTGCCAGCAGCTGGACAGGGGGAGCGGTTGAGCAGTTCTTC
TRBD1	few	TRBV12-3/TRBV12-4	TRBJ2-7	CASRPSYRGQNYEQYF	TGTGCCAGCAGACCCTCCTACAGGGGCCAGAACTACGAGCAGTACTTC
-	few	TRBV20-1	TRBJ2-2	CSARDHRGGGELFF	TGCAGTGCTAGAGACCACAGGGGAGGCGGGGAGCTGTTTTTT
-	many	TRBV7-9	TRBJ2-1	CASSRTGGDHPRNEQFF	TGTGCCAGCAGTCGCACGGGCGGAGATCACCCGCGCAATGAGCAGTTCTTC
-	few	TRBV7-9	TRBJ2-5	CASSTLPGQEETQYF	TGTGCCAGCAGCACCCTGCCGGGGCAGGAGGAGACCCAGTACTTC
TRBD2	-	TRBV28	TRBJ2-5	CATEAGEETQYF	TGTGCCACCGAGGCGGGGGAGGAGACCCAGTACTTC
TRBD1	few	TRBV9	TRBJ2-7	CASSDSGTASYEQYF	TGTGCCAGCAGCGATTCCGGGACAGCTTCCTACGAGCAGTACTTC
TRBD2	-	TRBV11-2	TRBJ2-3	CASSLESGLATDTQYF	TGTGCCAGCAGCTTAGAGTCGGGACTAGCCACAGATACGCAGTATTTT
TRBD2	few	TRBV9	TRBJ2-7	CASSAILAGGPHEQYF	TGTGCCAGCAGCGCGATACTAGCGGGGGGGCCCCACGAGCAGTACTTC
-	-	TRBV27	TRBJ2-7	CASSLGLQVLNEQYF	TGTGCCAGCAGTTTAGGTCTACAGGTTCTCAACGAGCAGTACTTC
-	-	TRBV11-2	TRBJ2-7	CASSRLSLPYEQYF	TGTGCCAGCAGCCGACTATCTCTCCCCTACGAGCAGTACTTC
-	-	TRBV12-3/TRBV12-4	TRBJ2-2	CASSPPFGSGNTGELFF	TGTGCCAGCAGTCCCCCGTTCGGTAGCGGGAACACCGGGGAGCTGTTTTTT
-	-	TRBV4-1	TRBJ2-7	CASSQGLEGATYEQYF	TGCGCCAGCAGCCAAGGTCTGGAGGGTGCCACCTACGAGCAGTACTTC
-	few	TRBV10-3	TRBJ2-2	CAISEFKGANTGELFF	TGTGCCATCAGTGAGTTCAAGGGCGCGAACACCGGGGAGCTGTTTTTT
-	few	TRBV4-1	TRBJ1-2	CASSQEGAVAVSAGYTF	TGCGCCAGCAGCCAAGAGGGGGCCGTGGCAGTGTCTGCTGGCTACACCTTC
TRBD1	few	TRBV9	TRBJ2-1	CASSEGQLGNEQFF	TGTGCCAGCAGCGAGGGACAGCTCGGGAATGAGCAGTTCTTC
-	-	TRBV6-1	TRBJ1-5	CATGGSGNQPQHF	TGTGCCACGGGGGGGTCAGGCAATCAGCCCCAGCATTTT
-	-	TRBV28	TRBJ2-2	CASRGGFNTGELFF	TGTGCCAGCAGAGGGGGTTTCAACACCGGGGAGCTGTTTTTT
TRBD2	-	TRBV7-7	TRBJ2-1	CASSLARGANNEQFF	TGTGCTAGCAGCTTAGCGCGGGGGGCCAACAATGAGCAGTTCTTC
-	-	TRBV6-5	TRBJ1-2	CASSYSIGGGYTF	TGTGCCAGCAGTTACTCGATCGGAGGTGGCTACACCTTC
TRBD2	-	TRBV6-1	TRBJ2-7	CASSSGTSAPEQYF	TGTGCCAGCAGCTCCGGGACTAGCGCTCCCGAGCAGTACTTC
TRBD2	-	TRBV3-1	TRBJ2-5	CASSPTSASGGLYQETQYF	TGTGCCAGCAGCCCCACAAGCGCTAGCGGGGGGTTGTACCAAGAGACCCAGTACTTC
TRBD2	-	TRBV6-1	TRBJ2-1	CASSRGLAGLGEQFF	TGTGCCAGCAGTAGGGGACTAGCGGGGCTCGGGGAGCAGTTCTTC
-	few	TRBV7-9	TRBJ2-7	CASSPPGSEAYEQYF	TGTGCCAGCAGCCCTCCTGGTAGCGAGGCCTACGAGCAGTACTTC
TRBD1	-	TRBV7-9	TRBJ1-6	CASSLGGGLSPLHF	TGTGCCAGCAGCTTAGGAGGGGGCTTATCACCCCTCCACTTT
TRBD2	many	TRBV12-3/TRBV12-4	TRBJ2-5	CASSPSGGYQETQYF	TGTGCCAGCAGTCCTAGCGGGGGTTACCAAGAGACCCAGTACTTC
TRBD1	-	TRBV30	TRBJ2-1	CAWNRGWNNEQFF	TGTGCCTGGAACAGGGGATGGAACAATGAGCAGTTCTTC
-	-	TRBV29-1	TRBJ2-2	CSVEPGINTGELFF	TGCAGCGTTGAACCGGGAATTAACACCGGGGAGCTGTTTTTT
TRBD1	-	TRBV29-1	TRBJ2-1	CSVKPTGFNEQFF	TGCAGCGTCAAACCGACAGGGTTCAATGAGCAGTTCTTC
-	-	TRBV2	TRBJ2-3	CASSGEGGRRTDTQYF	TGTGCCAGCAGTGGCGAGGGGGGGCGGAGGACAGATACGCAGTATTTT
-	-	TRBV6-5	TRBJ2-5	CASGLPEGGETQYF	TGTGCCAGCGGGCTACCCGAGGGTGGAGAGACCCAGTACTTC
-	-	TRBV20-1	TRBJ2-7	CSARGLTSYEQYF	TGCAGTGCTAGAGGCCTGACATCGTACGAGCAGTACTTC
-	-	TRBV7-6	TRBJ1-1	CASSLGGVEAFF	TGTGCCAGCAGCTTAGGAGGGGTTGAAGCTTTCTTT
-	many	TRBV12-3/TRBV12-4	TRBJ2-5	CASSWRGETQYF	TGTGCCAGCAGCTGGCGGGGAGAGACCCAGTACTTC
-	-	TRBV12-3/TRBV12-4	TRBJ2-1	CASSQGGVEQFF	TGTGCCAGCAGTCAGGGGGGTGTTGAGCAGTTCTTC
TRBD1	-	TRBV4-1	TRBJ2-1	CASTSTSLQGQEQFF	TGCGCCAGCACCTCAACCTCTCTTCAGGGACAGGAGCAGTTCTTC